The next 27 T cell receptor beta chains were all read from a single sample in a study of blood T cell repertoires in COVID-19. Method: immunoSEQ multiplex PCR; TCRdb's copy keeps in-frame clones and lacks some. Among 270,000 or so clones listed, roughly 88% were seen once. Material for sequencing was PBMCs or T cells enriched from blood (not recorded which). The receptors derive from a woman between 35 and 50 years old with acute COVID-19.

V is TRBV6-2 or TRBV6-3 and J is TRBJ1-2; 8 bases match TRBD1. The CDR3 is made up of 15 amino acids. Germline V gene data show CDR1 as MNHEY and CDR2 as SVGEGT. V gave up 2 bases and J gave up 3 bases; unmatched junction bases: 5. DNA of the CDR3: TGTGCCAGCAGTTACCATGGACAGGGCTACTATGGCTACACCTTC. Protein product: CASSYHGQGYYGYTF.

The V call is TRBV24-1, the J call TRBJ2-5; 10 nucleotides align to TRBD1. CDR3 length equals 15 residues. Looked up from germline, CDR1 is KGHDR and CDR2 is SFDVKD. The V and J ends lost 3 bases and 4 bases, in that order; junction bases with no gene match: 4. CDR3 DNA: TGTGCCACCAGTGATGCGACAGGGGGCTTAGAGACCCAGTACTTC. The encoded protein is CATSDATGGLETQYF.

This clone was found once. The chain combines TRBV5-1 with TRBJ1-1; 8 nucleotides agree with TRBD1. Germline trimming cut 2 bases from V and 7 bases from J; bases unmatched to any gene: 1. The CDR3 spans 12 residues. Looked up from germline, CDR1 is SGHRS and CDR2 is YFSETQ. The CDR3 nucleotides are TGCGCCAGCAGCTTTGACAGGGGTGAAGCTTTCTTT. Its protein product is CASSFDRGEAFF.

The chain has TRBV2 and TRBJ2-4; TRBD1 agrees at 8 bases. Trimming took 3 bases from V and 0 from J; bases not matched to a gene: 7. There are 17 residues in the CDR3. CDR1 and CDR2 (germline): SNHLY, FYNNEI. For the CDR3, the DNA is TGTGCCAGCAGTGACAACAGGGGGACACTAGCCAAAAACATTCAGTACTTC. Protein sequence: CASSDNRGTLAKNIQYF.

This clone was found once. This chain connects TRBV29-1 to TRBJ1-2; 7 bases are shared with TRBD1. The CDR3 is 15 residues long. V shed 2 bases, J shed 1 base, and the junction held 7 bases outside the gene matches. Germline V gene data show CDR1 as SQVTM and CDR2 as ANQGSEA. In DNA, the CDR3 is TGCAGCGTTGAATCACAGACAGGGAGTAACTATGGCTACACCTTC. Translated: CSVESQTGSNYGYTF. The whole variable domain, remainder taken from reference TRBV29-1 and TRBJ1-2, is SAVISQKPSRDICQRGTSLTIQCQVDSQVTMMFWYRQQPGQSLTLIATANQGSEATYESGFVIDKFPISRPNLTFSTLTVSNMSPEDSSIYLCSVESQTGSNYGYTFGSGTRLTVV.

This rearrangement joins TRBV14 to TRBJ1-3; D unclear. Deletions cut 1 base from V and 1 base from J, with 11 bases between. The CDR3 extends over 16 amino acids. The germline V gene has CDR1 SGHDN and CDR2 FVKESK. The CDR3 here is CASSQAGGGSGNTIYF. In DNA form, the CDR3 reads TGTGCCAGCAGCCAAGCCGGTGGAGGGTCTGGAAACACCATATATTTT.

The genes are TRBV21-1 and TRBJ2-2; the table assigns TRBD1, which was not confirmed against the DNA. TRBV21-1 is noted as a pseudogene. The CDR3 runs to 21 residues. For the CDR3, the DNA is TGTGCCAGCAGCGAAAACCCCACGCTCCGACAGGGGCGTTTGAACACCGGGGAGCTGTTTTTT. Its protein is CASSENPTLRQGRLNTGELFF.

The gene calls are TRBV6-5 and TRBJ2-1; D is undetermined. The CDR3 is made up of 14 amino acids. CDR1 and CDR2 (germline): MNHEY, SVGAGI. Between the trimmed V and J ends, which lost 2 bases and 7 bases, there was a span of 12 bases. The DNA for the CDR3 is TGTGCCAGCAGTTACGAGTCATACCCAAATGAGCAGTTCTTC. It encodes CASSYESYPNEQFF.

The V and J genes are TRBV21-1 and TRBJ2-5; the table's D gene call, TRBD1, was not cross checked with the DNA. TRBV21-1 is a pseudogene. The CDR3 sequence is 15 residues long. In DNA, the CDR3 is TGTGCCAGCAGCAAAGGGTTAGGGGTACAAGAGACCCAGTACTTC. Translated: CASSKGLGVQETQYF.

The chain combines TRBV10-1 with TRBJ1-5; no clear D gene. CDR1 is WNHNN and CDR2 is SYGVQD in the germline V gene (reference sequence). The CDR3 totals 12 residues. V was pared by 8 bases and J by 9 bases, with 14 bases between. Here the CDR3 DNA reads TGCGCCAGCTCCAAGAGCTCAGGGCCCCAGCATTTT. Its protein product is CASSKSSGPQHF.

The J gene is TRBJ1-5, the V gene TRBV6-5; unclear D gene. In germline, CDR1 is MNHEY, CDR2 SVGAGI. This CDR3 comprises 15 residues. V dropped 2 bases and J dropped 0 bases, with 8 bases sitting between them. CDR3 nucleotide sequence: TGTGCCAGCAGTTACGGGCCTAATAGCAATCAGCCCCAGCATTTT. Encoded protein: CASSYGPNSNQPQHF.

This chain connects TRBV2 to TRBJ1-1, with a tentative D call TRBD1 (5 bases). Trimming left V 7 bases short and J 4 bases short, with 13 bases between. CDR3 size: 13 residues. The germline V gene encodes CDR1 SNHLY and CDR2 FYNNEI. Here the CDR3 DNA reads TGTGCCAGCACCGGGGGGAGAAGCACTGAAGCTTTCTTT. Protein product: CASTGGRSTEAFF.

The chain couples TRBV3-1 (or the pseudogene TRBV3-2) to TRBJ2-2, with TRBD1 identical over 8 bases. Trimming at V came to 0 bases and at J to 6 bases, leaving 6 bases not matched to a gene. In germline, CDR1 is LGHDT, CDR2 YNNKEL (reference sequence). The CDR3 runs 16 residues. CDR3 DNA sequence: TGTGCCAGCAGCCAAGATGGGTACAGGGGGTCCGGGGAGCTGTTTTTT. This gives the protein CASSQDGYRGSGELFF.

The V call is TRBV6-6, the J call TRBJ2-7; D not resolved. CDR1 and CDR2 (germline): MNHNY, SVGAGI (reference sequence). V lost 0 bases and J 3 bases, leaving 6 bases between the germline ends. The CDR3 extends over 13 amino acids. CDR3 nucleotide sequence: TGTGCCAGCAGTTACTCGATGAGCTACGAGCAGTACTTC. Its translation is CASSYSMSYEQYF.

Only one count was recorded for this clone. This chain links TRBV5-1 with TRBJ1-6; D call uncertain. The CDR3 is 15 residues long. CDR1 SGHRS and CDR2 YFSETQ come from the germline V gene. The ends were cut back, 1 base at V and 9 bases at J, with 14 bases in the middle. The CDR3 DNA is TGCGCCAGCAGCTTGTCCGGGGATGGGAGTTCACCCCTCCACTTT. As protein: CASSLSGDGSSPLHF. Variable domain in full (rest from reference TRBV5-1 and TRBJ1-6): KAGVTQTPRYLIKTRGQQVTLSCSPISGHRSVSWYQQTPGQGLQFLFEYFSETQRNKGNFPGRFSGRQFSNSRSEMNVSTLELGDSALYLCASSLSGDGSSPLHFGNGTRLTVT.

CDR3 coding DNA: TGTGCCAGCAGCCCCCGACAGACGGGAGGCACTCCAGATACGCAGTATTTT. Translating gives CASSPRQTGGTPDTQYF. The chain carries TRBV11-3 and TRBJ2-3; 7 nucleotides agree with TRBD2. The CDR3 contains 17 residues. The V and J ends lost 5 bases and 4 bases, in that order; junction bases with no gene match: 15. Germline values: CDR1 SGHNT, CDR2 YENEEA.

The V and J genes are TRBV19 and TRBJ1-1, with a possible D match to TRBD1 (6 bases). Germline V gene sequence: CDR1 LNHDA, CDR2 SQIVND (reference sequence). The CDR3 is 15 residues long. Trimming took off 3 bases at V and 5 bases at J, with 16 bases between the two ends. The CDR3, as DNA: TGTGCCAGTAGTATGAACGGCAGGGGTTCGACTGAAGCTTTCTTT. This encodes CASSMNGRGSTEAFF.

The genes are TRBV5-4 and TRBJ2-5, with a possible D match to TRBD2 (5 bases). The germline V gene encodes CDR1 SGHNT and CDR2 YYREEE (reference sequence). This CDR3 is 17 amino acids long. V was shortened by 0 bases and J by 5 bases, with 20 bases between the two germline ends. In DNA form, the CDR3 reads TGTGCCAGCAGCTTGGGGGGTCGTAGCGCCTTCGGGGAGACCCAGTACTTC. Amino acids: CASSLGGRSAFGETQYF.

The V call is TRBV7-9, the J call TRBJ2-7, with 8 bases that match TRBD1. Germline V gene data show CDR1 as SEHNR and CDR2 as FQNEAQ (reference sequence). V shed 6 bases and J 5 bases; nucleotides not matched to a gene: 3. CDR3 size: 12 residues. The CDR3 DNA reads as TGTGCCAGCAGTACAGGGGGAAACGAGCAGTACTTC. Encoded protein: CASSTGGNEQYF.

This chain connects TRBV9 to TRBJ1-3; possible D gene TRBD1, 5 bases. The CDR3 consists of 16 residues. CDR1 is SGDLS and CDR2 is YYNGEE in the germline V gene. With 3 bases removed from V and 0 bases from J, the gap between germline ends came to 13 bases. The CDR3 nucleotides are TGTGCCAGCAGCGCGCGGGACGGGAGCTCTGGAAACACCATATATTTT. Its protein product is CASSARDGSSGNTIYF.

The chain uses TRBV3-1 (or the pseudogene TRBV3-2) and TRBJ2-3; the match to TRBD2 covers 15 bases. The CDR3 runs 13 residues. Germline CDR1 LGHDT, CDR2 YNNKEL (reference sequence). V gave up 8 bases and J gave up 14 bases; unmatched junction bases: 8. The CDR3 DNA reads as TGTGCCAGCCAAGGACTAGCGGGAGGGTCGTTGTATTTT. Amino acids: CASQGLAGGSLYF.

This clone was counted between two and nine times. The chain couples TRBV28 to TRBJ1-2; D is undetermined. CDR1 and CDR2 from the germline V gene are MDHEN and SYDVKM. The CDR3 has 11 amino acids. V lost 7 bases to trimming and J lost 5 bases, with 8 bases between them. This CDR3 is CASNPGYGYTF. CDR3 DNA: TGTGCCAGCAATCCGGGGTATGGCTACACCTTC.

This chain connects TRBV25-1 to TRBJ2-7, with 7 bases aligning to TRBD1. The CDR3 has 15 amino acids. CDR1 and CDR2 (germline): MGHDK, SYGVNS. Losses at the gene ends were 1 base for V and 5 bases for J; bases not matched to a gene: 8. The CDR3 region has the DNA TGTGCCAGCAGTGAATTCCTCGGGGACAGAGACGAGCAGTACTTC. The encoded protein is CASSEFLGDRDEQYF.

This chain links TRBV20-1 with TRBJ1-3; the D is unclear. The germline gives CDR1 DFQATT, CDR2 SNEGSKA (reference sequence). This CDR3 is 14 amino acids long. Trimming took off 3 bases at V and 0 bases at J, with 9 bases between the two ends. The CDR3 reads CSASMAFSGNTIYF. CDR3 bases: TGCAGTGCTAGTATGGCCTTCTCTGGAAACACCATATATTTT.

There are a few counts of this clone. This chain connects TRBV7-6 to TRBJ1-1; D is undetermined. CDR3 size: 14 residues. V was cut by 5 bases and J by 10 bases, with 20 bases left in between. Germline CDR1 reads SGHVS; CDR2 reads FNYEAQ. In DNA, the CDR3 is TGTGCCAGCAGCATCCCTGGTGGTCGGTCCGGAGCTTTCTTT. Protein: CASSIPGGRSGAFF.

The chain joins TRBV6-5 to TRBJ2-7; D remains ambiguous. Germline V lookup: CDR1 MNHEY, CDR2 SVGAGI. V was pared by 5 bases and J by 5 bases, with 10 bases between. There are 12 residues in the CDR3. This chain's CDR3 is CASSPRRDEQYF. CDR3 DNA: TGTGCCAGCAGTCCCCGCCGCGACGAGCAGTACTTC.

The rearrangement links TRBV28 to TRBJ1-5, with D possibly matching TRBD1 (6 bases). Germline V gene data show CDR1 as MDHEN and CDR2 as SYDVKM. Trimming cost V 7 bases and J 2 bases, with 24 bases left between them. The CDR3 runs to 18 residues. Written as DNA, the CDR3 is TGTGCCAGCATGACGCTGACAGGAGGAAACTTCGGCAATCAGCCCCAGCATTTT. Residues: CASMTLTGGNFGNQPQHF.